This is a list of T cell receptor beta chains from one sample in a study of technical replicates of blood from four donors. Assay: immunoSEQ multiplex PCR; the TCRdb copy retains only in-frame clones and omits some. The sample carries 76,000 or so clones, 91% recorded once. Sequencing was performed on T cells isolated from PBMCs. Source of these receptors: a human donor in good health. CDR3s include the opening cysteine and the closing phenylalanine or tryptophan. Fields, in order: CDR3 protein, CDR3 DNA, clone size, J gene, CDR3 length, V gene, D gene. The D gene is left open where the match is weak. Not every row has a clone size; where given, it reads once, few, many or a size class.

CDR3 protein: CASSIRMKRSTQPQHF
CDR3 DNA: TGTGCCAGTAGTATAAGGATGAAGAGGTCTACTCAGCCCCAGCATTTT
clone size: NA
J gene: TRBJ1-5
CDR3 length: 16
V gene: TRBV19
D gene: NA

CDR3 protein: CASIGGLADTDTQYF
CDR3 DNA: TGTGCCAGCATAGGGGGACTAGCGGACACAGATACGCAGTATTTT
clone size: NA
J gene: TRBJ2-3
CDR3 length: 15
V gene: TRBV2
D gene: TRBD2

CDR3 protein: CAISAGQSSYEQYF
CDR3 DNA: TGTGCCATCAGTGCGGGACAAAGCTCCTACGAGCAGTACTTC
clone size: NA
J gene: TRBJ2-7
CDR3 length: 14
V gene: TRBV10-3
D gene: NA

CDR3 protein: CSVRDRNTEAFF
CDR3 DNA: TGCAGCGTCCGGGACAGGAACACTGAAGCTTTCTTT
clone size: NA
J gene: TRBJ1-1
CDR3 length: 12
V gene: TRBV29-1
D gene: TRBD1

CDR3 protein: CASSYSVGSQPQHF
CDR3 DNA: TGTGCCAGCAGTTACTCTGTGGGGAGTCAGCCCCAGCATTTT
clone size: NA
J gene: TRBJ1-5
CDR3 length: 14
V gene: TRBV6-5
D gene: NA

CDR3 protein: CASSVRTSGIGELFF
CDR3 DNA: TGTGCCAGCAGCGTAAGAACTAGCGGGATAGGGGAGCTGTTTTTT
clone size: NA
J gene: TRBJ2-2
CDR3 length: 15
V gene: TRBV9
D gene: TRBD2

CDR3 protein: CASSWDGQGSYGYTF
CDR3 DNA: TGTGCCAGCAGTTGGGACGGACAGGGGAGCTATGGCTACACCTTC
clone size: NA
J gene: TRBJ1-2
CDR3 length: 15
V gene: TRBV28
D gene: TRBD1

CDR3 protein: CASSERTGPNYGYTF
CDR3 DNA: TGTGCCAGCAGTGAGAGGACAGGGCCTAACTATGGCTACACCTTC
clone size: NA
J gene: TRBJ1-2
CDR3 length: 15
V gene: TRBV6-1
D gene: TRBD1

CDR3 protein: CASSVGSTAGELFF
CDR3 DNA: TGTGCCAGCAGCGTAGGATCTACGGCCGGGGAGCTGTTTTTT
clone size: NA
J gene: TRBJ2-2
CDR3 length: 14
V gene: TRBV9
D gene: NA

CDR3 protein: CASSLTSGAYEQYF
CDR3 DNA: TGTGCCAGCAGCCTGACTAGCGGGGCCTACGAGCAGTACTTC
clone size: NA
J gene: TRBJ2-7
CDR3 length: 14
V gene: TRBV7-6
D gene: TRBD2

CDR3 protein: CSGRSTGRADTQYF
CDR3 DNA: TGCAGCGGGAGGTCGACAGGGCGGGCAGATACGCAGTATTTT
clone size: NA
J gene: TRBJ2-3
CDR3 length: 14
V gene: TRBV29-1
D gene: TRBD1

CDR3 protein: CASSQGQGNQPQHF
CDR3 DNA: TGTGCCAGTAGCCAGGGACAGGGAAATCAGCCCCAGCATTTT
clone size: NA
J gene: TRBJ1-5
CDR3 length: 14
V gene: TRBV19
D gene: TRBD1

CDR3 protein: CASSYDSHQETQYF
CDR3 DNA: TGTGCCAGCAGTTACGACAGTCACCAAGAGACCCAGTACTTC
clone size: NA
J gene: TRBJ2-5
CDR3 length: 14
V gene: TRBV6-6
D gene: NA

CDR3 protein: CASSFYYEQYF
CDR3 DNA: TGTGCCAGCAGTTTCTACTACGAGCAGTACTTC
clone size: NA
J gene: TRBJ2-7
CDR3 length: 11
V gene: TRBV6-9
D gene: NA

CDR3 protein: CASAAGVSTYEQYF
CDR3 DNA: TGTGCCAGCGCGGCGGGAGTTTCGACCTACGAGCAGTACTTC
clone size: NA
J gene: TRBJ2-7
CDR3 length: 14
V gene: TRBV13
D gene: TRBD2

CDR3 protein: CASRKLGSGDTQYF
CDR3 DNA: TGTGCCAGCAGAAAACTAGGATCGGGAGATACGCAGTATTTT
clone size: NA
J gene: TRBJ2-3
CDR3 length: 14
V gene: TRBV2
D gene: NA

CDR3 protein: CASTQDGGTLSDTQYF
CDR3 DNA: TGTGCCAGCACCCAGGACGGCGGGACGTTGTCAGATACGCAGTATTTT
clone size: NA
J gene: TRBJ2-3
CDR3 length: 16
V gene: TRBV5-4
D gene: NA

CDR3 protein: CASSGTTVEKYF
CDR3 DNA: TGTGCCAGCAGTGGAACCACAGTTGAGAAGTACTTC
clone size: NA
J gene: TRBJ2-7
CDR3 length: 12
V gene: TRBV25-1
D gene: NA

CDR3 protein: CASSWTGGNEQFF
CDR3 DNA: TGTGCCAGCAGTTGGACAGGGGGCAATGAGCAGTTCTTC
clone size: NA
J gene: TRBJ2-1
CDR3 length: 13
V gene: TRBV27
D gene: TRBD1

CDR3 protein: CASSYDSNTGELFF
CDR3 DNA: TGTGCCAGCAGTTACGACAGTAACACCGGGGAGCTGTTTTTT
clone size: NA
J gene: TRBJ2-2
CDR3 length: 14
V gene: TRBV6-5
D gene: NA

CDR3 protein: CASSDTNTGELFF
CDR3 DNA: TGTGCCAGCAGTGACACGAACACCGGGGAGCTGTTTTTT
clone size: NA
J gene: TRBJ2-2
CDR3 length: 13
V gene: TRBV6-5
D gene: NA

CDR3 protein: CASRPPGLSAQEAFF
CDR3 DNA: TGTGCCAGCAGGCCCCCAGGGTTGTCAGCGCAGGAAGCTTTCTTT
clone size: NA
J gene: TRBJ1-1
CDR3 length: 15
V gene: TRBV28
D gene: NA

CDR3 protein: CASSRQDLETQYF
CDR3 DNA: TGTGCCAGTAGCAGACAGGACCTGGAGACCCAGTACTTC
clone size: NA
J gene: TRBJ2-5
CDR3 length: 13
V gene: TRBV19
D gene: NA

CDR3 protein: CASSLDSVNYEQYF
CDR3 DNA: TGTGCCAGCAGCTTAGACAGCGTGAACTACGAGCAGTACTTC
clone size: NA
J gene: TRBJ2-7
CDR3 length: 14
V gene: TRBV11-3
D gene: NA

CDR3 protein: CASSEGGYRGSGAGELFF
CDR3 DNA: TGTGCCAGCAGTGAAGGGGGATACAGGGGATCGGGAGCCGGGGAGCTGTTTTTT
clone size: NA
J gene: TRBJ2-2
CDR3 length: 18
V gene: TRBV25-1
D gene: NA

CDR3 protein: CASSFAPPGLNEQYF
CDR3 DNA: TGTGCCAGCAGTTTCGCCCCTCCGGGACTAAACGAGCAGTACTTC
clone size: once
J gene: TRBJ2-7
CDR3 length: 15
V gene: TRBV27
D gene: TRBD2

CDR3 protein: CASSPSGGYTGELFF
CDR3 DNA: TGTGCCAGCAGCCCGAGCGGAGGATACACCGGGGAGCTGTTTTTT
clone size: once
J gene: TRBJ2-2
CDR3 length: 15
V gene: TRBV6-5
D gene: NA

CDR3 protein: CASSPGQGVEQYF
CDR3 DNA: TGTGCCAGCAGCCCGGGACAGGGGGTCGAGCAGTACTTC
clone size: once
J gene: TRBJ2-7
CDR3 length: 13
V gene: TRBV13
D gene: TRBD1

CDR3 protein: CASSLRGDTDTQYF
CDR3 DNA: TGTGCCAGCAGCCTCCGGGGGGACACAGATACGCAGTATTTT
clone size: NA
J gene: TRBJ2-3
CDR3 length: 14
V gene: TRBV9
D gene: TRBD2

CDR3 protein: CASSDKREF
CDR3 DNA: TGTGCCAGCAGTGATAAACGGGAGTTT
clone size: NA
J gene: TRBJ2-3
CDR3 length: 9
V gene: TRBV7-9
D gene: NA

CDR3 protein: CATSTPGSYEQYF
CDR3 DNA: TGTGCCACCAGCACACCAGGGTCGTACGAGCAGTACTTC
clone size: once
J gene: TRBJ2-7
CDR3 length: 13
V gene: TRBV15
D gene: NA

CDR3 protein: CATKWEGQEFFGEQFF
CDR3 DNA: TGTGCCACAAAGTGGGAGGGACAGGAGTTCTTCGGTGAGCAGTTCTTC
clone size: NA
J gene: TRBJ2-1
CDR3 length: 16
V gene: TRBV15
D gene: NA

CDR3 protein: CASSPRRDSYEQYF
CDR3 DNA: TGTGCCAGCAGCCCTCGCAGGGATTCCTACGAGCAGTACTTC
clone size: NA
J gene: TRBJ2-7
CDR3 length: 14
V gene: TRBV21-1
D gene: NA

CDR3 protein: CASSLVFDSPQYNYGYTF
CDR3 DNA: TGCGCCAGCAGCTTGGTGTTTGACAGCCCTCAGTATAACTATGGCTACACCTTC
clone size: NA
J gene: TRBJ1-2
CDR3 length: 18
V gene: TRBV5-1
D gene: NA

CDR3 protein: CSVEGPLAGELGYEQYF
CDR3 DNA: TGCAGCGTTGAAGGCCCACTAGCGGGAGAGCTTGGCTACGAGCAGTACTTC
clone size: NA
J gene: TRBJ2-7
CDR3 length: 17
V gene: TRBV29-1
D gene: TRBD2

CDR3 protein: CASSDTFTEAFF
CDR3 DNA: TGCGCCAGCTCGGACACTTTCACTGAAGCTTTCTTT
clone size: few
J gene: TRBJ1-1
CDR3 length: 12
V gene: TRBV10-1
D gene: NA

CDR3 protein: CASSRQGYNEQFF
CDR3 DNA: TGTGCCAGCAGCAGGCAGGGTTACAATGAGCAGTTCTTC
clone size: NA
J gene: TRBJ2-1
CDR3 length: 13
V gene: TRBV2
D gene: NA

CDR3 protein: CASSLGVGRNQETQYF
CDR3 DNA: TGTGCTAGCAGCTTAGGGGTCGGGAGAAACCAAGAGACCCAGTACTTC
clone size: NA
J gene: TRBJ2-5
CDR3 length: 16
V gene: TRBV11-2
D gene: NA

CDR3 protein: CASSQDSGGGYEQYF
CDR3 DNA: TGCGCCAGCAGCCAAGATAGCGGCGGGGGTTACGAGCAGTACTTC
clone size: NA
J gene: TRBJ2-7
CDR3 length: 15
V gene: TRBV4-1
D gene: TRBD2

CDR3 protein: CASSVSGGDTQYF
CDR3 DNA: TGTGCCAGCAGCGTAAGCGGAGGGGATACGCAGTATTTT
clone size: NA
J gene: TRBJ2-3
CDR3 length: 13
V gene: TRBV9
D gene: NA

CDR3 protein: CASSAGQGTAEAFF
CDR3 DNA: TGTGCCAGCAGTGCCGGACAGGGTACCGCTGAAGCTTTCTTT
clone size: NA
J gene: TRBJ1-1
CDR3 length: 14
V gene: TRBV28
D gene: TRBD1

CDR3 protein: CASSKSPGGFYNSPLHF
CDR3 DNA: TGTGCCAGCAGCAAAAGTCCAGGGGGTTTCTATAATTCACCCCTCCACTTT
clone size: NA
J gene: TRBJ1-6
CDR3 length: 17
V gene: TRBV21-1
D gene: NA

CDR3 protein: CASSGGTLAGYYGDEQFF
CDR3 DNA: TGTGCCAGCAGTGGAGGGACACTAGCGGGATATTATGGTGATGAGCAGTTCTTC
clone size: few
J gene: TRBJ2-1
CDR3 length: 18
V gene: TRBV6-1
D gene: TRBD2

CDR3 protein: CASSPPDTGELFF
CDR3 DNA: TGTGCCAGCTCACCACCCGACACCGGGGAGCTGTTTTTT
clone size: once
J gene: TRBJ2-2
CDR3 length: 13
V gene: TRBV18
D gene: NA

CDR3 protein: CASSQDSVGGYTF
CDR3 DNA: TGCGCCAGCAGCCAAGATTCAGTGGGCGGCTACACCTTC
clone size: NA
J gene: TRBJ1-2
CDR3 length: 13
V gene: TRBV4-1
D gene: NA

CDR3 protein: CASSQNMNNEQYF
CDR3 DNA: TGTGCCAGCAGCCAAAATATGAACAACGAGCAGTACTTC
clone size: NA
J gene: TRBJ2-7
CDR3 length: 13
V gene: TRBV6-5
D gene: NA

CDR3 protein: CATNQQGRSDEQYF
CDR3 DNA: TGTGCCACCAACCAACAGGGACGGAGTGATGAGCAGTACTTC
clone size: NA
J gene: TRBJ2-7
CDR3 length: 14
V gene: TRBV15
D gene: NA

CDR3 protein: CASSFTGDTGELFF
CDR3 DNA: TGCGCCAGCAGCTTCACAGGGGACACCGGGGAGCTGTTTTTT
clone size: NA
J gene: TRBJ2-2
CDR3 length: 14
V gene: TRBV5-1
D gene: TRBD1

CDR3 protein: CASSRGQGETHEQYF
CDR3 DNA: TGTGCCAGCAGTCGCGGACAGGGAGAAACTCACGAGCAGTACTTC
clone size: NA
J gene: TRBJ2-7
CDR3 length: 15
V gene: TRBV6-5
D gene: TRBD1